This T cell receptor beta chain was obtained from a study of blood T cells in healthy people across ages. Findings and caveats of the study: From one million sequenced T cells, diversity estimates were lower bounds. Roughly linearly, TCR beta diversity per million T cells fell as age increased.

The use of a sample-barcoded 5' primer and a J-beta primer mix characterized a second PCR of about 6 to 11 cycles. With 12 random nucleotides, a template-switch adaptor tagged each individual cDNA molecule. TCRdb reprocessed the 5' RACE reads via MiXCR and lists one record per CDR3 protein. The sample carries fewer than 1,000,000 distinct CDR3 sequences, 40% to 50% recorded once. This CDR3 has 12 amino acids. From germline, CDR1 is SQVTM and CDR2 ANQGSEA. Trimming cost V 7 bases and J 5 bases, with 14 bases left between them. The table lists this clonotype with a few counts. The antigen remains undetermined.

Sequenced input: blood. The sequence was collected from a man aged 55 to 69 in good health. This sequence joins TRBV29-1 and TRBJ1-1; D perhaps matches TRBD1 (6 bases). Here the CDR3 DNA reads TGCAGCGCCCTGGGGGGGCGAACTGAAGCTTTCTTT. It codes for CSALGGRTEAFF.